The 25 T cell receptor beta chains below all came from one sample that was sequenced in a study of molecular identifiers for immune sequencing clone quantification. MiXCR, applied by TCRdb to the PCR reads, yields one record per CDR3 protein. The sample yields fewer than 45,000 distinct CDR3 sequences, approximately 18% seen once. The sequenced material came from naive CD8+ T cells from blood, with Jurkat cell RNA spiked in. The subset is: FACS-sorted CD8+CD4-CCR7+CD45RA+ naive T cells. All receptors derive from a human donor in good health. Some libraries in this study had Jurkat cell RNA spiked in.

The rearrangement uses TRBV9 and TRBJ1-4, with TRBD1 matching 8 bases. This CDR3 contains 12 residues. Germline CDR1 and CDR2: SGDLS and YYNGEE. V shed 7 bases and J 8 bases; nucleotides not matched to a gene: 4. Written as DNA, the CDR3 is TGTGCCAGCCAGGGGGCAGGGGAAAAACTGTTTTTT. Translating gives CASQGAGEKLFF.

This clonotype turned up a few times. The chain is built from TRBV28 and TRBJ2-2; D is undetermined. CDR1 and CDR2 from the germline V gene are MDHEN and SYDVKM. Trimming left V 5 bases short and J 4 bases short, with 2 bases between. This CDR3 has 11 residues. The CDR3 loop is CASSTTGELFF. The CDR3 bases are TGTGCCAGCAGTACCACCGGGGAGCTGTTTTTT.

With respect to this clonotype: A far larger clone is just one base off, so this is likely a read error. The chain has TRBV6-5 and TRBJ2-1; D is undetermined. The CDR3 has 11 amino acids. Germline values: CDR1 MNHEY, CDR2 SVGAGI. The CDR3 DNA reads as TGTGTCAGCAGTTCCATCAATGAGCAGTTCTTC. Residues: CVSSSINEQFF.

This clonotype was picked up a small number of times. The chain uses TRBV5-6 and TRBJ2-2, with TRBD1 matching over 8 bases. This CDR3 contains 15 residues. V shed 3 bases, J shed 5 bases, and the junction held 6 bases outside the gene matches. Per germline, CDR1 SGHDT and CDR2 YYEEEE. This chain's CDR3 is CASSSGQGRTGELFF. In nucleotides, the CDR3 is TGTGCCAGCAGCTCAGGACAGGGCAGGACCGGGGAGCTGTTTTTT. The full variable domain, rest sourced from reference TRBV5-6 and TRBJ2-2, is DAGVTQSPTHLIKTRGQQVTLRCSPKSGHDTVSWYQQALGQGPQFIFQYYEEEERQRGNFPDRFSGHQFPNYSSELNVNALLLGDSALYLCASSSGQGRTGELFFGEGSRLTVL.

This clonotype was detected many times. This chain links TRBV10-3 with TRBJ1-6, with no clear D. V was clipped by 10 bases and J by 15 bases, with 22 bases between them. The CDR3 is 13 residues long. Germline CDR1 and CDR2: ENHRY and SYGVKD. Written as DNA, the CDR3 is TGTGCCACATCGGACCTTAAGGCAGAGGGCCTCCACTTT. This translates into CATSDLKAEGLHF.

This clonotype was recorded at least ten times. V gene TRBV4-1 combines with J gene TRBJ2-1; D possibly corresponds to TRBD1 (5 bases). Germline V gene data show CDR1 as MGHRA and CDR2 as YSYEKL. V lost 1 base to trimming and J lost 4 bases, with 11 bases between them. The CDR3 extends over 15 amino acids. CDR3 in DNA: TGCGCCAGCAGCCAAGTGGGGCTAGAGTACAATGAGCAGTTCTTC. This codes for CASSQVGLEYNEQFF.

This clonotype turned up a few times. V usage is TRBV3-1 and J usage is TRBJ2-7, with D unclear. V shed 5 bases and J shed 5 bases, with 16 bases lying between them. The CDR3 covers 14 residues. Germline assignment: CDR1 LGHDT and CDR2 YNNKEL (reference sequence). The CDR3 nucleotides read TGTGCCAGCAGCGGTTATGGTGGTGTTGACGAGCAGTACTTC. As protein: CASSGYGGVDEQYF.

On this clonotype itself: This clone may be a read error of a much larger clone one base away. This sequence joins TRBV6-5 and TRBJ1-1; D is uncertain. The CDR3 contains 13 residues. The germline V and J ends were trimmed by 4 bases and 7 bases, with 13 bases remaining between them. CDR1 is MNHEY and CDR2 is SVGAGI in the germline V gene. The CDR3 region is CASSSGRRVEAFF. The CDR3 bases are TGTGCCAGCAGTTCCGGACGGAGGGTTGAAGCTTTCTTT.

This clonotype turned up a few times. Given a much more abundant clone one base away, this may be a read error. This chain joins TRBV7-2 and TRBJ2-7, with D hard to call. The CDR3 is 13 residues long. Germline CDR1 reads SGHTA; CDR2 reads FQGNSA. CDR3 sequence: CVSSSRPGFEQYF. The CDR3 nucleotides are TGTGTCAGCAGCTCTAGGCCCGGGTTCGAGCAGTACTTC.

Remarks on this clonotype: This may be a read error, as it is one base from a much larger clone. V usage is TRBV11-2 and J usage is TRBJ1-4; D may be TRBD1 (6 bases). Germline loops: CDR1 SGHAT, CDR2 FQNNGV. The CDR3 has 12 amino acids. The CDR3 DNA follows: TGTGCCGGCAGCTCGCAGGGGGAAAAACTGTTTTTT. Protein sequence: CAGSSQGEKLFF.

This rearrangement joins TRBV19 to TRBJ2-5; no reliable D call. There are 15 residues in the CDR3. Germline V gives CDR1 LNHDA, CDR2 SQIVND (reference sequence). Deletions cut 5 bases from V and 4 bases from J, with 17 bases between. The CDR3 DNA follows: TGTGCCAGTAGTGGAACTGGTTGGGTTGGAGAGACCCAGTACTTC. Translation gives CASSGTGWVGETQYF.

This clonotype was detected ten times or more. The chain recombines TRBV5-6 with TRBJ2-2; D gene unclear. CDR3 length: 15 amino acids. With 4 bases removed from V and 1 base from J, the gap between germline ends came to 11 bases. Germline assignment: CDR1 SGHDT and CDR2 YYEEEE. The CDR3 loop is CASSRVPGNTGELFF. The CDR3 DNA reads as TGTGCCAGCAGCCGGGTCCCAGGGAACACCGGGGAGCTGTTTTTT. Full variable domain (missing parts from reference TRBV5-6 and TRBJ2-2): DAGVTQSPTHLIKTRGQQVTLRCSPKSGHDTVSWYQQALGQGPQFIFQYYEEEERQRGNFPDRFSGHQFPNYSSELNVNALLLGDSALYLCASSRVPGNTGELFFGEGSRLTVL.

This clonotype was picked up many times. V and J are TRBV12-3 or TRBV12-4 and TRBJ2-1, with 9 bases matching TRBD1. The junction had 8 bases not matched to a gene; V was cut back by 3 bases and J by 8 bases. This CDR3 is 15 amino acids long. CDR3 DNA sequence: TGTGCCAGCAGTTTTCCTGGGACAGGGAACGATGAGCAGTTCTTC. Its translation is CASSFPGTGNDEQFF.

This clonotype has at least ten counts. The genes are TRBV28 and TRBJ1-5, with D maybe TRBD1 (5 bases). The CDR3 sequence is 13 residues long. Deletions cut 2 bases from V and 6 bases from J, with 8 bases between. Germline CDR1 MDHEN, CDR2 SYDVKM. Here the CDR3 DNA reads TGTGCCAGCAGTTTACGACAGCCTCAGCCCCAGCATTTT. Its translation: CASSLRQPQPQHF.

This clonotype occurred a few times. The chain recombines TRBV5-4 with TRBJ1-5; possibly TRBD1 for D (5 bases). The CDR3 sequence is 15 residues long. From germline, CDR1 is SGHNT and CDR2 YYREEE (reference sequence). Trimming took off 4 bases at V and 0 bases at J, with 11 bases between the two ends. In DNA, the CDR3 is TGTGCCAGCAGCCTGGGGGTAGGTAGCAATCAGCCCCAGCATTTT. This translates into CASSLGVGSNQPQHF.

Many counts were recorded for this clonotype. The chain joins TRBV7-8 to TRBJ2-2; 12 bases align to TRBD2. This CDR3 has 15 residues. V gave up 6 bases and J gave up 7 bases; unmatched junction bases: 6. Germline V gene data show CDR1 as SGHVS and CDR2 as FQNEAQ. This chain's CDR3 is CASRKTSGSNGELFF. The CDR3 DNA is TGTGCCAGCAGAAAGACTAGCGGGAGTAACGGGGAGCTGTTTTTT.

V is TRBV7-9 and J is TRBJ1-2; TRBD1 might be the D (5 bases). In germline, CDR1 is SEHNR, CDR2 FQNEAQ (reference sequence). V was cut by 5 bases and J by 4 bases, with 14 bases left in between. This CDR3 spans 14 amino acids. The CDR3 DNA reads as TGTGCCAGCAGCCGGAATAGGGGTCCCTATGGCTACACCTTC. It encodes CASSRNRGPYGYTF.

This clonotype was observed at least ten times. The chain combines TRBV27 with TRBJ2-7, with 10 bases that match TRBD2. The V gene end was trimmed by 5 bases and the J gene end by 0 bases; junction bases not matched to a gene: 4. Germline V lookup: CDR1 MNHEY, CDR2 SMNVEV (reference sequence). The CDR3 runs to 15 residues. DNA of the CDR3: TGTGCCAGCAGTATCCTAGCGGGAGTCTCCTACGAGCAGTACTTC. Amino acid sequence: CASSILAGVSYEQYF.

There are many counts of this clonotype. The V call is TRBV4-3, the J call TRBJ2-5; D unclear. The CDR3 sequence is 14 residues long. CDR1 is LGHNA and CDR2 is YSLEER in the germline V gene. V dropped 0 bases and J dropped 3 bases, with 8 bases sitting between them. For the CDR3, the DNA is TGCGCCAGCAGCCAAGATCTTGGGGAAGAGACCCAGTACTTC. Its translation: CASSQDLGEETQYF.

This clonotype showed up many times. The V and J genes are TRBV9 and TRBJ2-2, with TRBD1 matching 9 bases. CDR1 SGDLS and CDR2 YYNGEE come from the germline V gene. The CDR3 extends over 16 amino acids. With V trimmed by 3 bases and J by 5 bases, 8 bases remained unmatched. CDR3 nucleotide sequence: TGTGCCAGCAGCGCGTCCCGGGACAGGGTAACCGGGGAGCTGTTTTTT. Translating gives CASSASRDRVTGELFF.

This clonotype occurred many times. The chain employs TRBV5-1 and TRBJ2-1; 9 bases match TRBD2. Unmatched junction bases numbered 4, after V lost 4 bases and J lost 2 bases. Germline-derived CDR1 and CDR2 are SGHRS and YFSETQ. The CDR3 runs to 15 residues. Here the CDR3 DNA reads TGCGCCAGCAGCCGGGCGGGAGGGGCCTACAATGAGCAGTTCTTC. Its translation is CASSRAGGAYNEQFF.

This clonotype was counted a few times. A much larger clone sits a single nucleotide away, making a read error possible. J is TRBJ2-7 and V is TRBV4-3; TRBD1 agrees at 8 bases. Germline lookup yields CDR1 LGHNA and CDR2 YSLEER. This CDR3 region has 14 residues. CDR3 in amino acids: CANSQGQGVYEQYF. CDR3 nucleotides: TGCGCCAACAGCCAAGGACAGGGAGTCTACGAGCAGTACTTC.

This clonotype occurred many times. This rearrangement joins TRBV5-1 to TRBJ1-2, with D unclear. The CDR3 totals 17 residues. Deletions cut 5 bases from V and 4 bases from J, with 24 bases between. From germline, CDR1 is SGHRS and CDR2 YFSETQ. The CDR3 protein is CASSYTPLDGEIYGYTF. The CDR3 DNA sequence: TGCGCCAGCAGTTACACCCCCCTGGACGGGGAGATCTATGGCTACACCTTC.

The chain is built from TRBV10-2 and TRBJ2-7; possibly TRBD1 for D (6 bases). Germline V gene lookup returns CDR1 WSHSY and CDR2 SAAADI. The CDR3 is 14 residues long. V shed 7 bases and J shed 4 bases, with 17 bases lying between them. This CDR3 reads CASTSDRMPYEQYF. The CDR3 DNA is TGCGCCAGCACATCAGACAGGATGCCTTACGAGCAGTACTTC.

Details on this clonotype: A much larger clone lies one base from this, so it may be a read error. This sequence joins TRBV15 and TRBJ2-2; D perhaps matches TRBD2 (5 bases). Germline values: CDR1 LNHNV, CDR2 YYDKDF (reference sequence). This CDR3 has 15 residues. The CDR3 is CAASRVDWVSGELFF. The CDR3 bases are TGTGCCGCCAGCAGAGTGGACTGGGTTTCGGGGGAGCTGTTTTTT.